The T cell receptor (beta chain) described here comes from a study of blood T cell repertoires in COVID-19. Produced via immunoSEQ multiplex PCR; TCRdb's table is partial and in-frame only. The repertoire holds fewer than 80,000 clones, 87% seen once, with roughly 8% in the top ten. Germline V gene sequence: CDR1 SQVTM, CDR2 ANQGSEA. The CDR3 has 12 residues. V was clipped by 5 bases and J by 5 bases, with 10 bases between them. The V call is TRBV29-1, the J call TRBJ2-4; weak D call: TRBD2 (5 bases). The specimen sequenced was peripheral blood. The receptor was isolated from a man younger than 40 with acute or convalescent COVID-19. The CDR3 region has the DNA TGCAGCGTTATACGGGGAGAAAACATTCAGTACTTC. Translated, it gives CSVIRGENIQYF.